The clone carrying this T cell receptor beta chain was detected once. Per germline, CDR1 MNHNY and CDR2 SVGAGI (reference sequence). The CDR3 runs to 13 residues. V was trimmed by 2 bases and J by 5 bases, leaving 7 bases between them. The investigators sampled blood at baseline, at cycle 4 day 1, and at cycle 7 day 1. Sequencing was performed with immunoSEQ multiplex PCR; in TCRdb, only in-frame clones are kept and a portion is missing. Seen here are 80,000 to 100,000 clones, 90% observed once, and the top ten hold roughly 1.5%. These data originate in a study of OX40 agonist ivuxolimab in advanced cancers. Study overall: Across the patients, intravenous ivuxolimab was delivered every 2 weeks at 0.01 to 10 mg/kg. Dose-escalation patients suffered from hepatocellular carcinoma, melanoma, renal cell or head and neck cancer. Past anti-PD-1, anti-PD-L1 or anti-CTLA-4 therapy was accepted, and 30% to 50% had received some.

The sample consisted of CD4+ or CD8+ T cells sorted from blood, taken in a trial of the OX40 agonist ivuxolimab. The genes are TRBV6-6 and TRBJ1-5; no clear D. The TCR originated in an adult with an advanced solid tumor such as melanoma, head and neck, liver or kidney cancer. The CDR3 protein is CASSYRLDQPQHF. In nucleotides, the CDR3 is TGTGCCAGCAGTTACAGGCTCGATCAGCCCCAGCATTTT.